This T cell receptor beta chain was captured by sequencing in a study of blood T cell repertoires in COVID-19. Study-level information: Sites across the United States, Italy and Spain contributed samples from acute and convalescent COVID-19.

In the original analysis: By means of reference gene primer amplification, nucleated cell counts were estimated. Clones were sequenced by immunoSEQ multiplex PCR, and TCRdb holds only the in-frame ones, with some missing. That table supplies the V and J calls and clone size; D and trimming were determined from the DNA. The sample carries around 620,000 clones, just under 90% recorded once. The receptor was isolated from a woman aged 18-30 years with acute or convalescent COVID-19. The sequenced sample consisted of peripheral blood.

CDR3: CSLRQGVASDTEAFF. The CDR3 region has the DNA TGCAGCCTGAGACAAGGGGTTGCCTCGGACACTGAAGCTTTCTTT. The chain employs TRBV29-1 and TRBJ1-1, with D perhaps matching TRBD1 (5 bases). The CDR3 contains 15 residues. V lost 8 bases and J 3 bases, leaving 22 bases between the germline ends. Germline-derived CDR1 and CDR2 are SQVTM and ANQGSEA.